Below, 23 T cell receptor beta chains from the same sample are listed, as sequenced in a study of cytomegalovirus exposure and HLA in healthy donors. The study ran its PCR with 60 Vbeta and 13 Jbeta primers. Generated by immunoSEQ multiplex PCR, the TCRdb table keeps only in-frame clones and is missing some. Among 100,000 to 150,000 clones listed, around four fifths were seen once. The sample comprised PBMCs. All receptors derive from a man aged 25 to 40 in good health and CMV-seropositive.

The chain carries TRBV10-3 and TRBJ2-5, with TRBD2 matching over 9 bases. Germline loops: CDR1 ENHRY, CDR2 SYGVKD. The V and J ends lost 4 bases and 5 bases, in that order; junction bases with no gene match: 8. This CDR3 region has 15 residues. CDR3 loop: CAISATSGGTETQYF. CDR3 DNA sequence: TGTGCCATCAGTGCCACCAGCGGGGGGACGGAGACCCAGTACTTC.

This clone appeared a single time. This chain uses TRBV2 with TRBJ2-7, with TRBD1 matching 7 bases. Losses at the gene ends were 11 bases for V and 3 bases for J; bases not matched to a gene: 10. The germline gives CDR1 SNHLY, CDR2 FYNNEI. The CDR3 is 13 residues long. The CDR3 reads CAGAGTASYEQYF. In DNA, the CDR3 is TGTGCCGGAGCCGGGACAGCGAGCTACGAGCAGTACTTC.

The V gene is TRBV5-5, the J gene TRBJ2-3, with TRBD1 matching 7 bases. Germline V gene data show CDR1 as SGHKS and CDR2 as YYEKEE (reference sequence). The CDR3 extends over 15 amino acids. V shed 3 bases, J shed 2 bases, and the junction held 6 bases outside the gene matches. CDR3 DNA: TGTGCCAGCAGCTGGGGACAGCTATTCACAGATACGCAGTATTTT. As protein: CASSWGQLFTDTQYF.

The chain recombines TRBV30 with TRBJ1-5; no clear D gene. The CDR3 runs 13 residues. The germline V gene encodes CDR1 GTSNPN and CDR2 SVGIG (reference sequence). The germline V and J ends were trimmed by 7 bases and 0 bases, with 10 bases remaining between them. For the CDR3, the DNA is TGTGCCTTTACTTACCCTAGCAATCAGCCCCAGCATTTT. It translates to CAFTYPSNQPQHF.

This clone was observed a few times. The CDR3 sequence: CASRLDRGRGDTQYF. The CDR3 region has the DNA TGTGCCAGCAGGTTGGACAGGGGGCGAGGAGATACGCAGTATTTT. V usage is TRBV27 and J usage is TRBJ2-3; 11 bases line up with TRBD1. The CDR3 is made up of 15 amino acids. The V gene end was trimmed by 6 bases and the J gene end by 5 bases; junction bases not matched to a gene: 7. Per germline, CDR1 MNHEY and CDR2 SMNVEV (reference sequence).

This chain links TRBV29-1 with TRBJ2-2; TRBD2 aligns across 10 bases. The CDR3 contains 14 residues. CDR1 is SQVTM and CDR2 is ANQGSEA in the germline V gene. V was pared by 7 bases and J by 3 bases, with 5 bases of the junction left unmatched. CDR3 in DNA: TGCAGCGCCCTAGCGGGAGTGGACACCGGGGAGCTGTTTTTT. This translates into CSALAGVDTGELFF.

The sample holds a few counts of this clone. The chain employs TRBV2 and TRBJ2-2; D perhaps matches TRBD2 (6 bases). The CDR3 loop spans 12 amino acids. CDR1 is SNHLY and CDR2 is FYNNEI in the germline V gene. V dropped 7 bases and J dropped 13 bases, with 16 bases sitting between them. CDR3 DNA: TGTGCCAGCACGCGGGGTGAACCGGGGCTGTTTTTT. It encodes CASTRGEPGLFF.

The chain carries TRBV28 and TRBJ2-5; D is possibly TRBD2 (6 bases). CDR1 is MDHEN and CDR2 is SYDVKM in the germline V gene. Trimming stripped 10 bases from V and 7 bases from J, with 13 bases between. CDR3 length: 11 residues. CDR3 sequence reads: CATEEAGTQYF. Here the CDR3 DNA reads TGTGCCACCGAAGAAGCGGGGACCCAGTACTTC.

In nucleotides, the CDR3 is TGTGCCAGCAGGGCCCAGGGGGCAGGTGGCTACACCTTC. Its protein is CASRAQGAGGYTF. This chain uses TRBV2 with TRBJ1-2; 8 bases map to TRBD1. CDR1 is SNHLY and CDR2 is FYNNEI in the germline V gene. The CDR3 covers 13 residues. The J segment lost 7 bases and the V segment lost 6 bases, leaving 7 bases of the junction unmatched. Together with reference TRBV2 and TRBJ1-2, the CDR3 gives the full variable domain: EPEVTQTPSHQVTQMGQEVILRCVPISNHLYFYWYRQILGQKVEFLVSFYNNEISEKSEIFDDQFSVERPDGSNFTLKIRSTKLEDSAMYFCASRAQGAGGYTFGSGTRLTVV.

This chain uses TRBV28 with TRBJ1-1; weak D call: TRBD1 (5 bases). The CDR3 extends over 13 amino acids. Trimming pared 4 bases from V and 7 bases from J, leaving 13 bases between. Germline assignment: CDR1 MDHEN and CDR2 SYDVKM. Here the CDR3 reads CASSWAGGDEAFF. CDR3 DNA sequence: TGTGCCAGCAGTTGGGCCGGGGGGGATGAAGCTTTCTTT.

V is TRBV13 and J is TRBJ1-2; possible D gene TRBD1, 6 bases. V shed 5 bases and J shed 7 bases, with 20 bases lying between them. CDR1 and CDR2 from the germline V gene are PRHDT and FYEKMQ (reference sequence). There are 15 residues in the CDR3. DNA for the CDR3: TGTGCCAGCAGCGCCGGGCCCAGGGGCCTATCTGGCTACACCTTC. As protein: CASSAGPRGLSGYTF. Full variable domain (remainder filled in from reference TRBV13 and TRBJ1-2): AAGVIQSPRHLIKEKRETATLKCYPIPRHDTVYWYQQGPGQDPQFLISFYEKMQSDKGSIPDRFSAQQFSDYHSELNMSSLELGDSALYFCASSAGPRGLSGYTFGSGTRLTVV.

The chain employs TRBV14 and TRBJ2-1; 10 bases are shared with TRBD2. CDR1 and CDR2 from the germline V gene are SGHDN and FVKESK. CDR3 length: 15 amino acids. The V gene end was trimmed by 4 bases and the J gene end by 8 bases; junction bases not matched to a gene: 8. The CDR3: CASSLGGLAGDEQFF. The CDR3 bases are TGTGCCAGCAGCCTCGGGGGGCTAGCGGGAGATGAGCAGTTCTTC.

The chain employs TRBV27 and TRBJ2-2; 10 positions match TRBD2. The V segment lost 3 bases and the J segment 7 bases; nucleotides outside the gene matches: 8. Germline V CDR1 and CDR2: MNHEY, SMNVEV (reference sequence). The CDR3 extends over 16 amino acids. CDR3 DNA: TGTGCCAGCAGTTTCACCCTAGCGGGAGTGGGCGGGGAGCTGTTTTTT. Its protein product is CASSFTLAGVGGELFF.

The CDR3 DNA reads as TGCGCCAGCAGCTGGGGGGCGGGAGGGCTCAATGAGCAGTTCTTC. Translated, it gives CASSWGAGGLNEQFF. The genes are TRBV5-1 and TRBJ2-1; 9 bases align to TRBD2. There are 15 residues in the CDR3. V shed 3 bases and J 6 bases; nucleotides not matched to a gene: 7. CDR1 is SGHRS and CDR2 is YFSETQ in the germline V gene.

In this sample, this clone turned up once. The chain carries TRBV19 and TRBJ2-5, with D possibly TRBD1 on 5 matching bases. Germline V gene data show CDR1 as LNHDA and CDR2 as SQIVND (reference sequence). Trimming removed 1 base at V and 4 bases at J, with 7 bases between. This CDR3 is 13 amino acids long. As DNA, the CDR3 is TGTGCCAGTAGTATAGTTAGGGGAGAGACCCAGTACTTC. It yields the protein CASSIVRGETQYF. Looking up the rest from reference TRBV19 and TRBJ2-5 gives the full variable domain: DGGITQSPKYLFRKEGQNVTLSCEQNLNHDAMYWYRQDPGQGLRLIYYSQIVNDFQKGDIAEGYSVSREKKESFPLTVTSAQKNPTAFYLCASSIVRGETQYFGPGTRLLVL.

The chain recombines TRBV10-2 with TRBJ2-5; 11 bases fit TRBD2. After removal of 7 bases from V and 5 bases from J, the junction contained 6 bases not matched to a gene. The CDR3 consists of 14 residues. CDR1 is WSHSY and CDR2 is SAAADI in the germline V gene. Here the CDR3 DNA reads TGCGCCAGCATTAGCGGGAGGGAGGCGGAGACCCAGTACTTC. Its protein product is CASISGREAETQYF.

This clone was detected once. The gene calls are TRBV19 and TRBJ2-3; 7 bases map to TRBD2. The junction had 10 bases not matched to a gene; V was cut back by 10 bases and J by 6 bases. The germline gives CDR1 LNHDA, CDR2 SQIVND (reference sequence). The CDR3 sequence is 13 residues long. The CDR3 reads CATQGRAGDTQYF. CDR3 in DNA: TGTGCCACTCAGGGTCGAGCGGGGGATACGCAGTATTTT.

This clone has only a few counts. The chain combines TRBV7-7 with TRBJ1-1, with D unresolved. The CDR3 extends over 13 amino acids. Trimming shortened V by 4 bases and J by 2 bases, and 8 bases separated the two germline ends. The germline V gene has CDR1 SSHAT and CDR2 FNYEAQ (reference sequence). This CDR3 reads CASSYSRNTEAFF. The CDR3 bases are TGTGCCAGCAGCTACTCAAGAAACACTGAAGCTTTCTTT.

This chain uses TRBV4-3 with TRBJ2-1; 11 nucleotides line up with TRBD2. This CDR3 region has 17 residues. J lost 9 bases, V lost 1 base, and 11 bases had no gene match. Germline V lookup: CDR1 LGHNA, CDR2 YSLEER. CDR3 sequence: CASSQAGLADPRGEQFF. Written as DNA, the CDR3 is TGCGCCAGCAGCCAAGCGGGACTAGCGGACCCCAGGGGTGAGCAGTTCTTC.

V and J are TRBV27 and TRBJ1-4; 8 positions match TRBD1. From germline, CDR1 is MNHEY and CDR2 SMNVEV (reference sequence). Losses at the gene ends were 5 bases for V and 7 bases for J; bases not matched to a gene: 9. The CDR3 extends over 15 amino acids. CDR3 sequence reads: CASSVSQGATEKLFF. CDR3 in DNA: TGTGCCAGCAGTGTAAGCCAGGGGGCGACTGAAAAACTGTTTTTT.

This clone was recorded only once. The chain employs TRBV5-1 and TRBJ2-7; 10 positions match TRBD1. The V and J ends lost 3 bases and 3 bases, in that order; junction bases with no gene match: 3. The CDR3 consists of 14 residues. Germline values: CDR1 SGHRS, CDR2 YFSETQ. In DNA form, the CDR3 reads TGCGCCAGCAGCTCGGGACAGGGGAACTACGAGCAGTACTTC. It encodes CASSSGQGNYEQYF.

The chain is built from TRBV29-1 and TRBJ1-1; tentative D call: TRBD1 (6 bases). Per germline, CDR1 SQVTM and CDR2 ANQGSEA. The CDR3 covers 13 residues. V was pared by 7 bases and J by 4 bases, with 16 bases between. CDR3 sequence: CSAENFRGTEAFF. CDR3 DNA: TGCAGCGCCGAAAACTTCAGGGGCACTGAAGCTTTCTTT.

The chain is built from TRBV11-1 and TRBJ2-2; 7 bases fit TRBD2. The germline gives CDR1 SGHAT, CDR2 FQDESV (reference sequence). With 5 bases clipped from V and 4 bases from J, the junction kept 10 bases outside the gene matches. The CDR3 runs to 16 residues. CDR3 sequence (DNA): TGTGCCAGCAGCCGACTAGCAGGAGCGGTCACCGGGGAGCTGTTTTTT. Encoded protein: CASSRLAGAVTGELFF.